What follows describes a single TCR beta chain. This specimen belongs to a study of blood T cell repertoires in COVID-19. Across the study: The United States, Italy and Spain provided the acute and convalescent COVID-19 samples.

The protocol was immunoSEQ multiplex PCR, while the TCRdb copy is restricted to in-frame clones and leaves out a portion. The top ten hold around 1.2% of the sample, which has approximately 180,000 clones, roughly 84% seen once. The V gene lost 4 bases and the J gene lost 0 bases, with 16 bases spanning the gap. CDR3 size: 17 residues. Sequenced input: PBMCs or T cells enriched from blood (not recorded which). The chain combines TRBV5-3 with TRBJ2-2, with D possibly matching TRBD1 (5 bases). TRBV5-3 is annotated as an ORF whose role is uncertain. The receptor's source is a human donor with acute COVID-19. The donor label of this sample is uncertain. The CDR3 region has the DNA TGTGCCAGAAGCCTTGTAGGGGAATCCTCGAACACCGGGGAGCTGTTTTTT. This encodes CARSLVGESSNTGELFF.